The 8 T cell receptor beta chains below all came from one sample that was sequenced in a study of Graves' ophthalmopathy and Graves' hyperthyroidism. Amplification of the TCR beta CDR3 regions used RNA transcripts (as template). In the first round, RT-PCR was carried out with HTBI primers, and a multiplex PCR formed the second round. Each CDR3 protein is one row after TCRdb ran MiXCR on the multiplex PCR reads. Here the sample spans hundreds of thousands of distinct CDR3 sequences, roughly 21% being singletons. Sequencing was carried out using peripheral blood. These receptors all come from a woman aged 18-29 years with stable Graves' hyperthyroidism.

This clonotype was seen repeatedly, ten times or more. V usage is TRBV2 and J usage is TRBJ2-7; 7 positions match TRBD2. Trimming cost V 5 bases and J 2 bases; bases outside gene matches: 6. Germline assignment: CDR1 SNHLY and CDR2 FYNNEI. The CDR3 consists of 14 residues. CDR3 in DNA: TGTGCCAGCAGTCAGGCGGGAGAGGCCTACGAGCAGTACTTC. It yields the protein CASSQAGEAYEQYF. The full variable domain, in which reference TRBV2 and TRBJ2-7 provide the parts outside the CDR3, is EPEVTQTPSHQVTQMGQEVILRCVPISNHLYFYWYRQILGQKVEFLVSFYNNEISEKSEIFDDQFSVERPDGSNFTLKIRSTKLEDSAMYFCASSQAGEAYEQYFGPGTRLTVT.

This clonotype was recorded at least ten times. The CDR3 DNA is TGCGCCAGCAGCCAGCCGTTCCGGGACAGGGGCTACGAGCAGTACTTC. Amino acid sequence: CASSQPFRDRGYEQYF. The chain employs TRBV4-1 and TRBJ2-7; TRBD1 agrees at 10 bases. Germline lookup yields CDR1 MGHRA and CDR2 YSYEKL. This CDR3 region has 16 residues. J lost 3 bases, V lost 3 bases, and 8 bases had no gene match.

There are a few counts of this clonotype. This chain connects TRBV6-2 or TRBV6-3 to TRBJ2-7; no firm D call. Germline-derived CDR1 and CDR2 are MNHEY and SVGEGT. CDR3 length: 17 amino acids. The V and J ends lost 0 bases and 4 bases respectively, with 19 bases between them. This CDR3 reads CASSYSWLTHKTYEQYF. The DNA of the CDR3 is TGTGCCAGCAGTTACTCGTGGCTAACCCACAAGACATACGAGCAGTACTTC.

The table lists this clonotype with many counts. CDR3 sequence: CAWSVGDRSPLHF. The CDR3 coding sequence is TGTGCCTGGAGTGTTGGTGACCGTTCACCCCTCCACTTT. The V and J genes are TRBV30 and TRBJ1-6, with no clear D. Germline loops: CDR1 GTSNPN, CDR2 SVGIG (reference sequence). The V and J ends lost 0 bases and 9 bases respectively, with 9 bases between them. There are 13 residues in the CDR3.

The chain combines TRBV10-3 with TRBJ1-5, with 10 positions matching TRBD1. The V gene end was trimmed by 8 bases and the J gene end by 1 base; junction bases not matched to a gene: 5. Germline values: CDR1 ENHRY, CDR2 SYGVKD. This CDR3 region has 15 residues. CDR3 DNA sequence: TGTGCCATCGGGGCGGGACAGGGGAGCAATCAGCCCCAGCATTTT. Protein product: CAIGAGQGSNQPQHF.

Worth noting for this clonotype: Germline is not matched at one junction end, which may reflect a read error. The genes are TRBV7-2 and TRBJ2-4, with D perhaps matching TRBD2 (6 bases). Germline V gives CDR1 SGHTA, CDR2 FQGNSA. This CDR3 has 14 residues. The CDR3 sequence: CAISPGLTAGIQYF. The CDR3, as DNA: TGTGCCATCAGCCCGGGACTCACGGCAGGCATTCAGTACTTC.

This clonotype has a count of ten or more. The J gene is TRBJ1-2, the V gene TRBV13; TRBD1 aligns across 7 bases. The CDR3 runs to 14 residues. Germline V gives CDR1 PRHDT, CDR2 FYEKMQ (reference sequence). Trimming cost V 5 bases and J 5 bases; bases outside gene matches: 8. CDR3 in amino acids: CASSPRDRRYGYTF. Written as DNA, the CDR3 is TGTGCCAGCAGCCCCCGGGACAGACGTTATGGCTACACCTTC.

This sequence joins TRBV28 and TRBJ2-7, with D perhaps given as TRBD1 or TRBD2 (5 bases each). The germline V and J ends were trimmed by 2 bases and 8 bases, with 16 bases remaining between them. The CDR3 contains 14 residues. Germline CDR1 reads MDHEN; CDR2 reads SYDVKM. This chain's CDR3 is CASSLLTELGQQYF. The CDR3 nucleotides are TGTGCCAGCAGTTTACTCACGGAGTTGGGACAGCAGTACTTC.